This T cell receptor (beta chain) was captured in a study of cytomegalovirus exposure and HLA in healthy donors. A remark on this clone: As yet, its antigen is unknown.

PCR amplification relied on 60 Vbeta primers (plus 13 Jbeta primers). Sequencing was performed with immunoSEQ multiplex PCR; in TCRdb, only in-frame clones are kept and a portion is missing. This table has 100,000 to 150,000 clones, 60% to 80% appearing once. CDR3 length equals 18 residues. Germline CDR1 and CDR2: KGHSH and LQKENI. V was pared by 3 bases and J by 2 bases, with 8 bases of the junction left unmatched. Study observations and caveats: A few CMV-associated chains proved CMV antigen-specific in vitro.

Material: PBMCs. The chain recombines TRBV18 with TRBJ2-6, with 9 nucleotides matching TRBD1. This receptor was taken from a male donor in good health and CMV-seronegative. In DNA, the CDR3 is TGTGCCAGCTCACCTCTTCCGGGACAGGGAACTGGGGCCAACGTCCTGACTTTC. This sequence encodes CASSPLPGQGTGANVLTF.